The 15 T cell receptor beta chains below all came from one sample that was sequenced in a study of blood T cell repertoires in COVID-19. Sequencing was performed with immunoSEQ multiplex PCR; in TCRdb, only in-frame clones are kept and a portion is missing. The table has 110,000 or so clones, around 84% seen once. Sequenced sample: peripheral blood. The origin of the receptors is a woman between 40 and 50 years old with acute or convalescent COVID-19.

J is TRBJ1-2 and V is TRBV5-1, with 9 bases that match TRBD1. Germline values: CDR1 SGHRS, CDR2 YFSETQ. After removal of 3 bases from V and 0 bases from J, the junction contained 3 bases not matched to a gene. The CDR3 is 15 amino acids. CDR3 protein: CASSSQGAPNYGYTF. The CDR3 nucleotides are TGCGCCAGCAGCTCACAGGGGGCGCCTAACTATGGCTACACCTTC.

The chain uses TRBV3-1 (or the pseudogene TRBV3-2) and TRBJ2-5; TRBD2 matches at 10 bases. CDR3 length: 16 amino acids. The germline gives CDR1 LGHDT, CDR2 YNNKEL (reference sequence). The V and J ends lost 2 bases and 4 bases, in that order; junction bases with no gene match: 7. CDR3 nucleotide sequence: TGTGCCAGCAGCCAAAGAGCGGGGGGGCCTTTAGAGACCCAGTACTTC. Residues: CASSQRAGGPLETQYF.

The chain carries TRBV21-1 and TRBJ1-1. TRBV21-1 constitutes a pseudogene. This CDR3 spans 15 amino acids. CDR3 in amino acids: CASSKVEDGNTEAFF. In DNA, the CDR3 is TGTGCCAGCAGCAAAGTGGAGGACGGGAACACTGAAGCTTTCTTT.

The CDR3 protein is CASSQVQGTDTQYF. CDR3 sequence (DNA): TGCGCCAGCAGCCAAGTTCAGGGCACAGATACGCAGTATTTT. The chain joins TRBV4-1 to TRBJ2-3, with unresolved D. The CDR3 length is 14 residues. CDR1 is MGHRA, CDR2 YSYEKL, per germline. Trimming cost V 1 base and J 1 base, with 6 bases left between them.

This chain connects TRBV2 to TRBJ1-5; 7 bases line up with TRBD1. Germline lookup yields CDR1 SNHLY and CDR2 FYNNEI. V lost 6 bases to trimming and J lost 1 base; unmatched junction nucleotides: 12. This CDR3 is 17 amino acids long. In DNA form, the CDR3 reads TGTGCCAGCAGGGCCCAAAGCACAGGGGTAAGCAATCAGCCCCAGCATTTT. This translates into CASRAQSTGVSNQPQHF.

The chain recombines TRBV19 with TRBJ2-1; possibly TRBD2 for D (6 bases). The CDR3 contains 17 residues. The germline V gene encodes CDR1 LNHDA and CDR2 SQIVND (reference sequence). Deletions cut 7 bases from V and 0 bases from J, with 19 bases between. CDR3 DNA sequence: TGTGCCAGTACCGCTGGGGGGAGACAGAGCTCCTACAATGAGCAGTTCTTC. The encoded protein is CASTAGGRQSSYNEQFF.

V and J are TRBV5-1 and TRBJ1-1; 10 bases fit TRBD1. The V and J ends lost 4 bases and 2 bases, in that order; junction bases with no gene match: 8. Germline-derived CDR1 and CDR2 are SGHRS and YFSETQ. This CDR3 is built from 16 residues. In DNA form, the CDR3 reads TGCGCCAGCAGCAAAAACCGGGACAGGGGTAACACTGAAGCTTTCTTT. Its protein product is CASSKNRDRGNTEAFF.

The chain couples TRBV5-1 to TRBJ1-2; tentative D call: TRBD1 (5 bases). This CDR3 is 15 amino acids long. Germline assignment: CDR1 SGHRS and CDR2 YFSETQ. Trimming shortened V by 2 bases and J by 0 bases, and 11 bases separated the two germline ends. In nucleotides, the CDR3 is TGCGCCAGCAGCTTTACAACAGGAGCTAACTATGGCTACACCTTC. Amino acid sequence: CASSFTTGANYGYTF.

The J gene is TRBJ1-2, the V gene TRBV3-1 (or the pseudogene TRBV3-2); TRBD1 agrees at 8 bases. CDR3 size: 14 residues. The V gene end was trimmed by 6 bases and the J gene end by 10 bases; junction bases not matched to a gene: 13. Germline CDR1 and CDR2: LGHDT and YNNKEL (reference sequence). For the CDR3, the DNA is TGTGCCAGCAGTCGATCGACAGGGGATCTTATCTACACCTTC. Translating gives CASSRSTGDLIYTF.

The chain employs TRBV7-9 and TRBJ1-3; D unresolved. The CDR3 is 15 amino acids. The germline V and J ends were trimmed by 3 bases and 2 bases, with 11 bases remaining between them. Looked up from germline, CDR1 is SEHNR and CDR2 is FQNEAQ (reference sequence). This CDR3 is CASSLGRHAGNTIYF. Written as DNA, the CDR3 is TGTGCCAGCAGCTTGGGGAGACACGCTGGAAACACCATATATTTT.

The chain is built from TRBV30 and TRBJ1-5; 7 bases fit TRBD1. The germline V gene encodes CDR1 GTSNPN and CDR2 SVGIG (reference sequence). Unmatched junction bases numbered 9, after V lost 7 bases and J lost 6 bases. The CDR3 covers 13 residues. The CDR3 sequence: CAFSLDRAQPQHF. CDR3 nucleotides: TGTGCCTTCTCCCTAGACAGGGCTCAGCCCCAGCATTTT.

As DNA, the CDR3 is TGTGCCAGCAGCCAAGATAGCGGCCAGATAGGCTACACCTTC. It is translated as CASSQDSGQIGYTF. The chain employs TRBV3-1 (or the pseudogene TRBV3-2) and TRBJ1-2; no definite D call. V dropped 0 bases and J dropped 8 bases, with 13 bases sitting between them. The CDR3 covers 14 residues. The V gene's germline CDR1 is LGHDT and CDR2 YNNKEL (reference sequence).

The chain joins TRBV5-6 to TRBJ1-5; 12 bases agree with TRBD1. With V trimmed by 3 bases and J by 4 bases, 5 bases remained unmatched. Germline V gene data show CDR1 as SGHDT and CDR2 as YYEEEE. The CDR3 spans 16 residues. The CDR3 sequence: CASSWGQGAKNQPQHF. The CDR3 DNA follows: TGTGCCAGCAGCTGGGGACAGGGGGCGAAAAATCAGCCCCAGCATTTT.

The V gene is TRBV7-2, the J gene TRBJ2-1, with TRBD2 matching 7 bases. CDR3 size: 14 residues. With 4 bases clipped from V and 5 bases from J, the junction kept 5 bases outside the gene matches. CDR1 and CDR2 from the germline V gene are SGHTA and FQGNSA. The CDR3 region has the DNA TGTGCCAGCAGCTCGGAGGGGACTAACAATGAGCAGTTCTTC. Residues: CASSSEGTNNEQFF.

The rearrangement links TRBV6-6 to TRBJ2-7; perhaps TRBD1 as D (6 bases). V was shortened by 6 bases and J by 3 bases, with 18 bases between the two germline ends. Germline lookup yields CDR1 MNHNY and CDR2 SVGAGI (reference sequence). The CDR3 runs 15 residues. CDR3 sequence reads: CASSPSQGGVYEQYF. The CDR3 DNA reads TGTGCCAGCAGCCCCTCACAGGGTGGCGTCTACGAGCAGTACTTC.